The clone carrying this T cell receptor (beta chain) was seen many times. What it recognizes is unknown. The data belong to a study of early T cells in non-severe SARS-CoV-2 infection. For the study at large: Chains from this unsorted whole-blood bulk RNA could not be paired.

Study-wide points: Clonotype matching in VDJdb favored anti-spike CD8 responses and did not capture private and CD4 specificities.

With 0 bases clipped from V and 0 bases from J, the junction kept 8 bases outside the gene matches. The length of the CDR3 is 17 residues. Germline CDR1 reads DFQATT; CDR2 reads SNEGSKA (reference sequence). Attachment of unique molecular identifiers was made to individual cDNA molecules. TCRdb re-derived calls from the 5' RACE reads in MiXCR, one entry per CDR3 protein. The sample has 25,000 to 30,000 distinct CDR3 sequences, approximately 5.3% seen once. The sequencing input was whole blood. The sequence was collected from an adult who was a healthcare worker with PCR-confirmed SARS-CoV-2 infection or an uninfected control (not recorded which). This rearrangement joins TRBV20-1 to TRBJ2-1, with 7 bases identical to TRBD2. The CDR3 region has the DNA TGCAGTGCTAGAGATTTGCGACTAGCTGGCTCCTACAATGAGCAGTTCTTC. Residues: CSARDLRLAGSYNEQFF.